This T cell receptor beta chain originates from a study of vaccination and CD4 T cells after COVID-19. For the study at large: With 10 or so mild cases and one severe, convalescent patients were SARS-CoV-2 positive by nasal swab PCR.

As concerns this clonotype: Its specificity is not known.

Indicated treatment: approximately 11-day PBMC culture with coronavirus spike peptide pools or control peptides (ViraFEST assay). Germline trimming cut 5 bases from V and 0 bases from J; bases unmatched to any gene: 8. Germline CDR1 is MDHEN and CDR2 is SYDVKM. This CDR3 contains 17 residues. The Oncomine TCR Beta short-read assay sequenced DNA from cultured CD4+ T cells. Using the QIAamp micro DNA kit, genomic DNA was extracted from the CD4+ T cells that had been cultured. From the PCR reads, TCRdb called clonotypes with MiXCR, one entry per CDR3 protein. The sample carries about 19,000 distinct CDR3 sequences, approximately 46% recorded once.

V is TRBV28 and J is TRBJ1-5; 9 positions match TRBD1. This receptor was taken from a human donor who had recovered from COVID-19. The input for sequencing was CD4+ T cells from blood, cultured in vitro, taken before SARS-CoV-2 vaccination. CDR3 nucleotides: TGTGCCAGCAGTGAGGGACAGGGTTTCTATAGCAATCAGCCCCAGCATTTT. Translation: CASSEGQGFYSNQPQHF.